Below are 6 T cell receptor beta chains sequenced from a single sample in a study of shared clonotypes between healthy human individuals (dated by TCRdb to 2018 to 2021). The library was obtained by the immunoSEQ multiplex PCR assay. What TCRdb holds here is the immuneACCESS table cut down to in-frame rearrangements. Part of the clones is not present; checked against another copy, under half of the missing clones reflect an unresolved V gene, and the others are unexplained. The sample data list approximately 87,000 clones, and 50% to 70% of these were observed just once. The ten largest clones represent roughly half of the sample. Sequencing was performed on memory CD8+ T cells sorted from blood. The cell subset or site label here, explained by the study, means: CD45RO+ cells pooled with CCR7-negative TemRA cells. These receptors were collected from a man aged 25 to 40 in good health.

The chain has TRBV4-3 and TRBJ2-7, with TRBD2 matching 14 bases. After removal of 0 bases from V and 6 bases from J, the junction contained 13 bases not matched to a gene. Germline lookup yields CDR1 LGHNA and CDR2 YSLEER. This CDR3 has 19 amino acids. The CDR3 reads CASSQETSGRDPVVSEQYF. The CDR3, as DNA: TGCGCCAGCAGCCAAGAGACTAGCGGGAGGGATCCCGTAGTCTCCGAGCAGTACTTC.

This chain joins TRBV28 and TRBJ1-5, with D unresolved. Trimming took off 5 bases at V and 0 bases at J, with 17 bases between the two ends. This CDR3 is 17 amino acids long. Germline V CDR1 and CDR2: MDHEN, SYDVKM. CDR3 coding DNA: TGTGCCAGCAGTCTCGAGAGCTTGACCTATAGCAATCAGCCCCAGCATTTT. This translates into CASSLESLTYSNQPQHF. The whole variable domain, remainder taken from reference TRBV28 and TRBJ1-5, is DVKVTQSSRYLVKRTGEKVFLECVQDMDHENMFWYRQDPGLGLRLIYFSYDVKMKEKGDIPEGYSVSREKKERFSLILESASTNQTSMYLCASSLESLTYSNQPQHFGDGTRLSIL.

Ten or more counts support this clone. V and J are TRBV6-4 and TRBJ2-3; 9 bases match TRBD2. Germline V gene data show CDR1 as MRHNA and CDR2 as SNTAGT. The CDR3 covers 15 residues. Losses at the gene ends were 2 bases for V and 0 bases for J; bases not matched to a gene: 0. The CDR3 sequence is CASSDGTSSTDTQYF. CDR3 coding DNA: TGTGCCAGCAGTGACGGGACTAGCAGCACAGATACGCAGTATTTT.

The V and J genes are TRBV10-3 and TRBJ1-2, with 7 positions matching TRBD1. The J segment lost 6 bases and the V segment lost 2 bases, leaving 6 bases of the junction unmatched. CDR1 ENHRY and CDR2 SYGVKD come from the germline V gene. This CDR3 has 14 residues. The CDR3 sequence: CAISEPIGQDGYTF. CDR3 DNA: TGTGCCATCAGTGAGCCGATCGGACAGGATGGCTACACCTTC.

This clone has ten or more counts. This rearrangement joins TRBV13 to TRBJ2-3; possibly TRBD1 for D (5 bases). Trimming shortened V by 5 bases and J by 6 bases, and 9 bases separated the two germline ends. Germline-derived CDR1 and CDR2 are PRHDT and FYEKMQ (reference sequence). This CDR3 is 12 amino acids long. CDR3 sequence (DNA): TGTGCCAGCAGCCAGACAGAGGATACGCAGTATTTT. Protein product: CASSQTEDTQYF.

The chain carries TRBV12-5 and TRBJ2-4, with D tentatively TRBD1 (5 bases). V shed 10 bases and J shed 7 bases, with 20 bases lying between them. This CDR3 region has 14 residues. Germline lookup yields CDR1 LGHNT and CDR2 FRNRAP. CDR3 sequence: CAKEQKPGSNIQYF. CDR3 bases: TGTGCTAAGGAACAAAAACCAGGGTCGAACATTCAGTACTTC.